The table lists the clone carrying this TCR beta chain with a few counts. Antigen: not known. The ends were cut back, 10 bases at V and 10 bases at J, with 16 bases in the middle. Per the germline V gene, CDR1 is SNHLY and CDR2 is FYNNEI. The CDR3 sequence is 11 residues long. Noted time point: newly diagnosed GD, antithyroid drugs for less than 3 months. RNA isolated from PBMCs was used to make the TCR library. These data originate in a study of regulatory T cells in long-lasting Graves disease. Study results and caveats: Newly diagnosed disease favored TRBV20-1 and TRBJ2-1 over persistent disease.

CDR3 regions were amplified by Arm-PCR using iRepertoire HTBI primers to build TCR beta libraries. TCRdb reprocessed the multiplex PCR reads with MiXCR, giving one entry per CDR3 protein. The sample holds 620,000 or so distinct CDR3 sequences, 15% to 20% seen once. The same sample was also studied in work on T cells in Graves' hyperthyroidism and ophthalmopathy.

The TCR sequence derives from a woman in her 30s with Graves disease. V gene TRBV2 combines with J gene TRBJ1-2, with a weak D call TRBD1 (6 bases). The specimen comprised peripheral blood mononuclear cells (PBMCs), sampled at new diagnosis, from a patient treated with antithyroid drugs. DNA of the CDR3: TGTGCCACCAGGGGATCAGAACTCTACACCTTC. Translation gives CATRGSELYTF.